This entry describes one T cell receptor beta chain. Its antigen is undetermined. This sample was included in a study of cytomegalovirus exposure and HLA in healthy donors. Study-level results: Of the V segments, some could not be distinguished, including TRBV6-2 and TRBV6-3, and were excluded. Presence/absence analyses took donor sequencing depth as roughly uniform.

Every donor was a healthy person donating bone marrow. The CDR3 runs to 17 residues. Unmatched junction bases numbered 9, after V lost 4 bases and J lost 4 bases. Germline V lookup: CDR1 MRHNA, CDR2 SNTAGT. PCR primers comprised 60 Vbeta and 13 Jbeta primers. This table comes from immunoSEQ multiplex PCR, and its TCRdb copy is limited to in-frame clones, with some not included. The sample records approximately 150,000 clones, 60% to 80% being singletons. Sequenced input: PBMCs. The chain is built from TRBV6-4 and TRBJ2-1, with TRBD2 matching 11 bases. This TCR was sampled from a female donor in good health and CMV-seronegative. The CDR3 is CASSAAIAGGSYNEQFF. The DNA for the CDR3 is TGTGCCAGCAGTGCCGCGATAGCGGGAGGGAGTTACAATGAGCAGTTCTTC.